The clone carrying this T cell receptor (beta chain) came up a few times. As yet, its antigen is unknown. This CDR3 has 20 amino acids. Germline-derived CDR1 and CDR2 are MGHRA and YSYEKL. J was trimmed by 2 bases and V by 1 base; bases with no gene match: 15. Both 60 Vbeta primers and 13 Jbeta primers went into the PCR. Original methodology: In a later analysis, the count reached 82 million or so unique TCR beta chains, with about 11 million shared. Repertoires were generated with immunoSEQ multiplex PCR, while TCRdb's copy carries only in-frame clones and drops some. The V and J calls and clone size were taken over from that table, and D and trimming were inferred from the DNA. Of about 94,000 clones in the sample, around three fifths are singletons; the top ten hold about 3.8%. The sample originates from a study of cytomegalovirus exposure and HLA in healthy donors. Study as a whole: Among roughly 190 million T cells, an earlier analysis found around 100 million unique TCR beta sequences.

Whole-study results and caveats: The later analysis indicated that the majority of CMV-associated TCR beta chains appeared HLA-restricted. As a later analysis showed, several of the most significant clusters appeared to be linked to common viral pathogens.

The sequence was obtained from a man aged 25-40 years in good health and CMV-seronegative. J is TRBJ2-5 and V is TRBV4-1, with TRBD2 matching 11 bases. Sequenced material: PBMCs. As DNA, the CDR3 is TGCGCCAGCAGCCAAGTAATGTTCGGCCGACTAGCGGGAAGGCAAGAGACCCAGTACTTC. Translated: CASSQVMFGRLAGRQETQYF.